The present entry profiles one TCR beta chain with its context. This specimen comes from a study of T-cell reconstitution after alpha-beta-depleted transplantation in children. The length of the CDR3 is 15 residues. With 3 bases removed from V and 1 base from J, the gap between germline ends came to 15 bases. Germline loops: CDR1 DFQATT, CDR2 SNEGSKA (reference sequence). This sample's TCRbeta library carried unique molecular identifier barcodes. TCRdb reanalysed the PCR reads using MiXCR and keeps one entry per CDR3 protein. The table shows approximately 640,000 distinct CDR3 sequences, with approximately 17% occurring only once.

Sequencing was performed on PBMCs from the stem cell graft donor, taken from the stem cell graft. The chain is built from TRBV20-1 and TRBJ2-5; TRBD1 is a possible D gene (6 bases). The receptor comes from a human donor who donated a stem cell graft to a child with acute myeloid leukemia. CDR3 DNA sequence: TGCAGTGCTAGGGAACCCGGACAGCCCCAAGAGACCCAGTACTTC. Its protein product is CSAREPGQPQETQYF.